A selection of T cell receptor beta chains follows, all from one sample in a study of radiotherapy plus CTLA-4 blockade in lung cancer. Using immunoSEQ multiplex PCR, the repertoire was profiled, and TCRdb retains in-frame clones only, with some absent. This sample has under 95,000 clones, with 84% found just once. The input for sequencing was peripheral blood, taken from a patient treated with radiotherapy plus ipilimumab. These receptors were taken from a human donor with non-small cell lung cancer who had stable disease on radiotherapy plus ipilimumab. Each CDR3 is given with its conserved first and last residue. The order of the fields is clone size, J gene, V gene, D gene, CDR3 length, CDR3 DNA, CDR3 protein. A D gene is named only where the DNA matches it firmly. Size is stated for part of the rows, as once, few or many counts, or as a class when the clone is expanded.

>.|TRBJ2-3|TRBV4-1|.|17
TGCGCCAGCAGCCTCGGACCTACCAAACCAAGCACAGATACGCAGTATTTT
CASSLGPTKPSTDTQYF
>.|TRBJ2-1|TRBV7-9|.|15
TGTGCCAGCAGCTTTACCGGGGCCCTCTACAATGAGCAGTTCTTC
CASSFTGALYNEQFF
>.|TRBJ1-4|TRBV5-3|.|12
TGTGCCAGAAGATCCGGGGCCCGTTGTCTGTTTTTT
CARRSGARCLFF
>.|TRBJ2-3|TRBV19|TRBD2|16
TGTGCCAGTAGTATTTTAGCGGGAAGGACTTCAGATACGCAGTATTTT
CASSILAGRTSDTQYF
>few|TRBJ1-2|TRBV28|.|13
TGTGCCAGCAGCCCCCTCGGGGGCTATGGCTACACCTTC
CASSPLGGYGYTF
>.|TRBJ1-1|TRBV28|.|14
TGTGCCAGCACTATAGGGTCCATGAACACTGAAGCTTTCTTT
CASTIGSMNTEAFF
>few|TRBJ2-3|TRBV9|.|13
TGTGCCAGCAGCTATGAGGCCCCAGATACGCAGTATTTT
CASSYEAPDTQYF
>.|TRBJ1-2|TRBV7-2|TRBD1|13
TGTGCCAGCAGCTTACAAACAGGGGACGGCTACACCTTC
CASSLQTGDGYTF
>.|TRBJ2-3|TRBV19|.|11
TGTGCCAGTAGTATGGCAGATACGCAGTATTTT
CASSMADTQYF
>.|TRBJ1-2|TRBV11-3|TRBD1|17
TGTGCCAGCAGCCAAGCCGCTATCGGACAGGATAGCTATGGCTACACCTTC
CASSQAAIGQDSYGYTF
>.|TRBJ2-3|TRBV20-1|.|11
TGCAGTGCCAGTAGGTCAGATACGCAGTATTTT
CSASRSDTQYF
>.|TRBJ2-1|TRBV5-1|TRBD2|15
TGCGCCAGCGGAGCGACTAGCCCCCCATACAATGAGCAGTTCTTC
CASGATSPPYNEQFF
>.|TRBJ1-5|TRBV19|.|14
TGTGCCAGTAGGGGGACCCCGGAACTTCAGCCCCAGCATTTT
CASRGTPELQPQHF
>.|TRBJ2-1|TRBV20-1|.|11
TGCAGTGCTAGTCTGAACAATGAGCAGTTCTTC
CSASLNNEQFF
>.|TRBJ1-3|TRBV7-8|.|16
TGTGCCACCCTGCCGCCGGGGACTCGTAGCGGAAACACCATATATTTT
CATLPPGTRSGNTIYF
>.|TRBJ2-1|TRBV15|.|16
TGTGCCACCAGCAGAGAAGGGTCCGGGACGCCCAATGAGCAGTTCTTC
CATSREGSGTPNEQFF
>.|TRBJ2-5|TRBV9|.|16
TGTGCCAGCAGCGTAGATGGACAGCGTGCGTGGGAGACCCAGTACTTC
CASSVDGQRAWETQYF
>.|TRBJ1-1|TRBV29-1|.|15
TGCAGCGTTGGGGCCCGCTGGACGGGGAACACTGAAGCTTTCTTT
CSVGARWTGNTEAFF
>.|TRBJ2-5|TRBV7-3|TRBD2|15
TGTGCCAGCAGCGATCAGCGGGGGGGCCGGGAGACCCAGTACTTC
CASSDQRGGRETQYF
>.|TRBJ1-3|TRBV7-7|.|15
TGTGCCAGCAGCCGCAGCCCGGGATCTGGAAACACCATATATTTT
CASSRSPGSGNTIYF